The rows below give T cell receptor beta chains drawn from one sample of a study of blood T cell repertoires in COVID-19. Assay: immunoSEQ multiplex PCR; the TCRdb copy retains only in-frame clones and omits some. This repertoire shows some 70,000 clones, 90% found once; its top ten account for around 5.3%. The sample taken for sequencing was peripheral blood. These TCRs come from a man aged 50 to 60 with acute or convalescent COVID-19. The CDR3 runs from the conserved cysteine through the conserved F or W. A D gene is named only where the DNA matches it firmly. Clone size appears in some rows only: once, few, many, or a class for an expanded clone.

D gene	V gene	clone size	J gene	CDR3 protein	CDR3 DNA
TRBD1	TRBV19	-	TRBJ2-5	CASSIPGGGRKETQYF	TGTGCCAGTAGTATACCAGGGGGTGGCAGAAAAGAGACCCAGTACTTC
-	TRBV3-1/TRBV3-2	once	TRBJ1-3	CASSQGRGSGNTIYF	TGTGCCAGCAGCCAAGGAAGGGGCTCTGGAAACACCATATATTTT
-	TRBV5-1	-	TRBJ2-1	CASSFGAPYNEQFF	TGCGCCAGCAGCTTTGGGGCCCCGTACAATGAGCAGTTCTTC
-	TRBV29-1	-	TRBJ1-2	CSVASVNLYGYTF	TGCAGCGTTGCCAGCGTTAACCTCTATGGCTACACCTTC
TRBD1	TRBV6-2/TRBV6-3	-	TRBJ2-3	CASTPRQGPDTQYF	TGTGCCAGCACCCCTAGACAGGGCCCGGATACGCAGTATTTT
TRBD2	TRBV27	once	TRBJ2-5	CASSLSYPRGSGTGGRETQYF	TGTGCCAGCAGTTTATCCTATCCGCGGGGTAGCGGGACGGGGGGTCGGGAGACCCAGTACTTC
-	TRBV10-3	-	TRBJ2-2	CAISWGGGSNTGELFF	TGTGCCATCAGTTGGGGGGGCGGGAGCAACACCGGGGAGCTGTTTTTT
-	TRBV10-1	-	TRBJ1-1	CASSESQGQRKTEAFF	TGCGCCAGCAGTGAGTCCCAGGGCCAGAGGAAAACTGAAGCTTTCTTT
-	TRBV24-1	-	TRBJ2-1	CATSGGDYNEQFF	TGTGCCACCAGTGGCGGGGACTACAATGAGCAGTTCTTC
-	TRBV16	once	TRBJ2-7	CASSQHLSGEQYF	TGTGCCAGCAGCCAACATTTATCGGGCGAGCAGTACTTC
-	TRBV18	-	TRBJ2-2	CASSPKTGELFF	TGTGCCAGCTCACCCAAAACCGGGGAGCTGTTTTTT
-	TRBV11-3	-	TRBJ2-1	CASSHEAINEQFF	TGTGCCAGCAGCCACGAGGCAATTAATGAGCAGTTCTTC
-	TRBV5-4	-	TRBJ1-3	CASSNLDRNTIYF	TGTGCCAGCAGCAACTTGGACAGAAACACCATATATTTT
TRBD2	TRBV18	-	TRBJ2-1	CASSPGLADKNEQFF	TGTGCCAGCTCACCCGGACTAGCGGATAAAAATGAGCAGTTCTTC
-	TRBV27	-	TRBJ2-2	CASSPGGELFF	TGTGCCAGCAGTCCGGGCGGGGAGCTGTTTTTT
-	TRBV6-1	-	TRBJ2-7	CASSDRPSSYEQYF	TGTGCCAGCAGTGACAGGCCGAGCTCCTACGAGCAGTACTTC
-	TRBV6-5	once	TRBJ2-5	CASSSDTQETQYF	TGTGCCAGCAGCTCGGACACCCAAGAGACCCAGTACTTC
-	TRBV27	few	TRBJ2-5	CASRQGNSRQETQYF	TGTGCCAGCAGGCAGGGGAACTCCCGCCAAGAGACCCAGTACTTC
-	TRBV5-1	-	TRBJ2-1	CASSLAAGIIGNEQFF	TGCGCCAGCAGCTTGGCAGCAGGTATAATTGGCAATGAGCAGTTCTTC
TRBD1	TRBV7-8	-	TRBJ2-5	CASSGRTGHQETQYF	TGTGCCAGCAGCGGACGGACAGGGCACCAAGAGACCCAGTACTTC
-	TRBV6-1	once	TRBJ1-1	CASSDPSLRDTEAFF	TGTGCCAGCAGTGACCCGTCTCTTCGGGACACTGAAGCTTTCTTT
TRBD2	TRBV7-6	-	TRBJ2-1	CASSLLGEAGGQFF	TGTGCCAGCAGCCTTCTGGGTGAAGCGGGAGGTCAGTTCTTC
TRBD1	TRBV10-2	-	TRBJ2-1	CASSESGQIFNEQFF	TGCGCCAGCAGTGAGTCGGGACAGATCTTCAATGAGCAGTTCTTC
TRBD1	TRBV27	-	TRBJ1-6	CASSPTTTGTNSPLHF	TGTGCCAGCAGCCCTACTACGACAGGGACAAATTCACCCCTCCACTTT
-	TRBV6-6	-	TRBJ1-5	CASSYSRQEDQPQHF	TGTGCCAGCAGTTACTCGAGGCAGGAGGATCAGCCCCAGCATTTT
-	TRBV6-5	-	TRBJ1-1	CASSSPYRIGEAFF	TGTGCCAGCAGTTCCCCGTACAGGATTGGTGAAGCTTTCTTT
-	TRBV24-1	once	TRBJ1-2	CATSPRGAGKVF	TGTGCCACCAGTCCCCGGGGGGCTGGGAAGGTCTTC
-	TRBV6-4	once	TRBJ2-1	CASSALPLSLGRYEQFF	TGTGCCAGCAGTGCATTGCCCCTTAGTTTGGGGCGGTATGAGCAGTTCTTC
-	TRBV6-5	once	TRBJ2-7	CASSSLYLGEQYF	TGTGCCAGCAGTTCCCTATACCTTGGCGAGCAGTACTTC
TRBD1	TRBV5-1	-	TRBJ1-3	CASSLQGELNTIYF	TGCGCCAGCAGCTTGCAGGGGGAACTAAACACCATATATTTT
-	TRBV27	-	TRBJ1-5	CASSLDRFSNQPQHF	TGTGCCAGCAGTTTAGACAGGTTCAGCAATCAGCCCCAGCATTTT
-	TRBV5-4	-	TRBJ2-1	CASSLGSTAVYNEQFF	TGTGCCAGCAGCTTGGGGTCGACAGCAGTCTACAATGAGCAGTTCTTC
TRBD1	TRBV4-1	-	TRBJ1-2	CASSQDTDREWGYTF	TGCGCCAGCAGCCAAGATACGGACAGGGAGTGGGGCTACACCTTC
-	TRBV6-4	-	TRBJ2-3	CASRRTSTDTQYF	TGTGCCAGCAGGCGGACTAGCACAGATACGCAGTATTTT
TRBD1	TRBV11-2	-	TRBJ1-3	CASSRGQTGNTIYF	TGTGCCAGCAGCCGGGGACAGACTGGAAACACCATATATTTT
TRBD1	TRBV5-6	-	TRBJ1-1	CASSSETGGHGTEAFF	TGTGCCAGCAGCTCGGAGACAGGGGGTCATGGGACTGAAGCTTTCTTT
-	TRBV5-5	few	TRBJ1-1	CASSLARQLLNTEAFF	TGTGCCAGCAGCTTGGCCCGACAGCTATTGAACACTGAAGCTTTCTTT
-	TRBV15	-	TRBJ2-3	CATRDSADTQYF	TGTGCCACCCGGGACTCTGCAGATACGCAGTATTTT
-	TRBV5-5	-	TRBJ2-3	CASSPRTSASTDTQYF	TGTGCCAGCAGCCCCCGGACAAGTGCTAGCACAGATACGCAGTATTTT
-	TRBV11-2	-	TRBJ2-7	CASSPLRQAYEQYF	TGTGCCAGCAGCCCCCTTCGACAGGCCTACGAGCAGTACTTC
-	TRBV6-6	-	TRBJ2-5	CASSPDRTPRETQYF	TGTGCCAGCAGTCCAGACAGGACTCCCCGAGAGACCCAGTACTTC
TRBD2	TRBV3-1/TRBV3-2	-	TRBJ2-1	CASSQGGRTIEQFF	TGTGCCAGCAGCCAGGGCGGGAGAACTATTGAGCAGTTCTTC
-	TRBV19	-	TRBJ2-1	CASTDRLLTPSSNEQFF	TGTGCCAGTACCGACAGGCTACTAACCCCCTCCTCCAATGAGCAGTTCTTC
-	TRBV30	-	TRBJ1-5	CAWAPPGEGNQPQHF	TGTGCCTGGGCGCCCCCAGGGGAAGGCAATCAGCCCCAGCATTTT
-	TRBV28	-	TRBJ2-1	CATRAQGVADFYNEQFF	TGTGCCACTCGAGCCCAAGGTGTAGCAGACTTCTACAATGAGCAGTTCTTC
TRBD1	TRBV10-1	-	TRBJ2-2	CASRPTTAGTGSTGELFF	TGCGCCAGCAGACCCACCACGGCGGGGACAGGGTCGACCGGGGAGCTGTTTTTT
TRBD1	TRBV5-6	-	TRBJ2-7	CASRRQGLSYEQYF	TGTGCCAGCAGGCGACAGGGCTTGAGCTACGAGCAGTACTTC
-	TRBV14	-	TRBJ1-4	CASSQVLGQRNEKLFF	TGTGCCAGCAGCCAAGTGCTAGGACAGCGAAATGAAAAACTGTTTTTT
-	TRBV4-1	few	TRBJ1-1	CASSQDWGRGNTEAFF	TGCGCCAGCAGCCAAGATTGGGGCAGGGGGAACACTGAAGCTTTCTTT
-	TRBV7-2	-	TRBJ2-7	CASSLWTTLEQYF	TGTGCCAGCAGCTTATGGACTACCCTCGAGCAGTACTTC
TRBD1	TRBV25-1	once	TRBJ1-6	CASSPGGSSPLHF	TGTGCCAGCAGTCCAGGGGGATCCTCACCCCTCCACTTT
TRBD1	TRBV7-2	-	TRBJ2-5	CASSTPGTGQETQYF	TGTGCCAGCAGCACCCCCGGGACAGGGCAAGAGACCCAGTACTTC
-	TRBV19	-	TRBJ2-3	CASTIGPGSTDTQYF	TGTGCCAGTACCATCGGGCCGGGGAGCACAGATACGCAGTATTTT
TRBD1	TRBV7-2	-	TRBJ2-5	CASSSTGVFLETQYF	TGTGCCAGCAGCTCCACAGGGGTCTTCCTAGAGACCCAGTACTTC
-	TRBV28	-	TRBJ1-2	CASSSPGGRDYGYTF	TGTGCCAGCAGTTCCCCCGGGGGACGGGACTATGGCTACACCTTC
-	TRBV5-1	-	TRBJ1-1	CASNGGGRTEAFF	TGCGCCAGCAACGGCGGGGGGCGGACTGAAGCTTTCTTT
TRBD1	TRBV6-4	-	TRBJ2-1	CASRLDRAPYNEQFF	TGTGCCAGCAGGCTAGACAGGGCCCCCTACAATGAGCAGTTCTTC